This T cell receptor (beta chain) came from a study of cytomegalovirus exposure and HLA in healthy donors. Overall study findings and caveats: A list of 150 to 200 TCR beta chains associated with cytomegalovirus was given. Among TCR sequences, most were rare, though some public TCRs appeared in many donors. In a later analysis, V- and J-gene trimming of beta chains associated with a DCLRE1C missense variant, replicated independently.

Healthy bone marrow donors supplied every sample. Turning to this clone: Antigen unknown.

The V gene's germline CDR1 is LGHNA and CDR2 YSLEER. CDR3 length: 21 residues. Trimming left V 1 base short and J 0 bases short, with 22 bases between. The PCR used 60 Vbeta and 13 Jbeta primers. Generated by immunoSEQ multiplex PCR, the TCRdb table keeps only in-frame clones and is missing some. The profile shows about 160,000 clones, roughly four fifths of them singletons. The sample consisted of PBMCs. The receptor was derived from a female donor in good health and CMV-seronegative. The chain couples TRBV4-3 to TRBJ2-6, with D perhaps TRBD2 (6 bases). This chain's CDR3 is CASSQALPGLPRISGANVLTF. CDR3 in DNA: TGCGCCAGCAGCCAAGCTCTCCCGGGACTCCCGAGGATCTCTGGGGCCAACGTCCTGACTTTC.